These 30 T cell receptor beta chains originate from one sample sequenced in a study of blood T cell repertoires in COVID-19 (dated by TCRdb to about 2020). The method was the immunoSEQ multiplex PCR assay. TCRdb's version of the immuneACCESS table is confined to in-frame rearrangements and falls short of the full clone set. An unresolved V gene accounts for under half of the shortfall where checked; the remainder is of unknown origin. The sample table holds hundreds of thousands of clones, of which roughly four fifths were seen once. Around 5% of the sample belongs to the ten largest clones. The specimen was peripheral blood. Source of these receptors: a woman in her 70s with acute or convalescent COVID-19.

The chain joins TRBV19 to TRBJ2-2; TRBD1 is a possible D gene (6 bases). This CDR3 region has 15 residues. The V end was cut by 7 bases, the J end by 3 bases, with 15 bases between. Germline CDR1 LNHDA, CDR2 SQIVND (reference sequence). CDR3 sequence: CASTFTGKYTGELFF. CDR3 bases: TGTGCCAGTACCTTTACAGGGAAATACACCGGGGAGCTGTTTTTT.

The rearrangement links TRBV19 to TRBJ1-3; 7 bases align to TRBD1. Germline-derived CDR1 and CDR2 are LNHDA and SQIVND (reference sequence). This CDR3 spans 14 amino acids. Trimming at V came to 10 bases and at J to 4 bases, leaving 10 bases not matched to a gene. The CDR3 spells CATGEGAQGNTIYF. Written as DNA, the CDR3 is TGTGCCACAGGAGAGGGGGCGCAGGGAAACACCATATATTTT.

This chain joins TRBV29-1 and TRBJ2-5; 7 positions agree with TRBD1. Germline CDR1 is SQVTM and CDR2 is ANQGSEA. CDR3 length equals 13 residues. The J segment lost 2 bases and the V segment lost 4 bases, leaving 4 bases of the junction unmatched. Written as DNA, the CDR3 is TGCAGCGTTGTGACAGGGCGGCAAGAGACCCAGTACTTC. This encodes CSVVTGRQETQYF.

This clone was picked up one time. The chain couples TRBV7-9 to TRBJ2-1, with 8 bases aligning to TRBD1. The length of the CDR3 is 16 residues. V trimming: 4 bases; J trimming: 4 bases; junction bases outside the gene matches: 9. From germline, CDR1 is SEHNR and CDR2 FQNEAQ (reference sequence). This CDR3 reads CASSSPGQGTYNEQFF. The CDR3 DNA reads TGTGCCAGCAGCTCACCCGGACAGGGTACGTACAATGAGCAGTTCTTC.

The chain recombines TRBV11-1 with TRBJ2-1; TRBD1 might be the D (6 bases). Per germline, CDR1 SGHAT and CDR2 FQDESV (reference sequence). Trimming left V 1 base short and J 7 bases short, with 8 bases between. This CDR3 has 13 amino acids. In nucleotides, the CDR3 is TGTGCCAGCAGCTTAGAAACAGGGAATGAGCAGTTCTTC. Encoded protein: CASSLETGNEQFF.

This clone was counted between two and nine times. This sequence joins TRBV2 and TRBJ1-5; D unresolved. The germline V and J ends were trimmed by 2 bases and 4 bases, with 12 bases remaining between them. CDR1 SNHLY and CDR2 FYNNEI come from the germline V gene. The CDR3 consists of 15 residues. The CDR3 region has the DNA TGTGCCAGCAGTGAATCGTCAGGAATAAATCAGCCCCAGCATTTT. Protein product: CASSESSGINQPQHF.

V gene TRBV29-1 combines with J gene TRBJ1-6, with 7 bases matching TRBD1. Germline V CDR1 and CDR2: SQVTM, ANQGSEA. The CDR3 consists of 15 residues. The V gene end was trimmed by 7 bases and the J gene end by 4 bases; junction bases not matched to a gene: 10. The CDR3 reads CSAITGATYNSPLHF. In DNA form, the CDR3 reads TGCAGCGCCATCACAGGGGCTACGTATAATTCACCCCTCCACTTT.

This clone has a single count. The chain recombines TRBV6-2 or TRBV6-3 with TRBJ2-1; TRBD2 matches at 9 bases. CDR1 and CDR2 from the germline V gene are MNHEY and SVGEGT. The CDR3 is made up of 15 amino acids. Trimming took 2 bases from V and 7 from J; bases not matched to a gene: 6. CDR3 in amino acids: CASSYLSGGQNEQFF. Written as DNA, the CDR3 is TGTGCCAGCAGTTACCTTAGCGGGGGTCAGAATGAGCAGTTCTTC.

The DNA of the CDR3 is TGTGCCAGTAGTATCGGACAGGCTGCCTCGGCCCTCCACTTT. This codes for CASSIGQAASALHF. This chain connects TRBV19 to TRBJ1-6; 7 nucleotides agree with TRBD1. The CDR3 consists of 14 residues. J gave up 14 bases and V 3 bases, and 10 bases lay outside the gene matches. Germline values: CDR1 LNHDA, CDR2 SQIVND (reference sequence).

The CDR3 region has the DNA TGTGCCAGTAGTAACAGGGAGAGCAATCAGCCCCAGCATTTT. This translates into CASSNRESNQPQHF. The V call is TRBV19, the J call TRBJ1-5; a possible D gene is TRBD1 (6 bases). The CDR3 has 14 amino acids. V gave up 4 bases and J gave up 1 base, with 8 bases separating them. Looked up from germline, CDR1 is LNHDA and CDR2 is SQIVND (reference sequence).

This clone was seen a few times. Here the CDR3 DNA reads TGTGCCTGGAGTTCACAGGGGACGAATCAGCCCCAGCATTTT. This sequence encodes CAWSSQGTNQPQHF. J is TRBJ1-5 and V is TRBV30, with 7 positions matching TRBD1. The junction had 5 bases not matched to a gene; V was cut back by 2 bases and J by 4 bases. This CDR3 spans 14 amino acids. Looked up from germline, CDR1 is GTSNPN and CDR2 is SVGIG (reference sequence). Supplemented by reference TRBV30 and TRBJ1-5, the full variable domain reads SQTIHQWPATLVQPVGSPLSLECTVEGTSNPNLYWYRQAAGRGLQLLFYSVGIGQISSEVPQNLSASRPQDRQFILSSKKLLLSDSGFYLCAWSSQGTNQPQHFGDGTRLSIL.

The CDR3 nucleotides are TGTGCCAGTAGTTCGGTCACAGGGGGACTTGAAAAACTGTTTTTT. It yields the protein CASSSVTGGLEKLFF. V usage is TRBV19 and J usage is TRBJ1-4; 8 nucleotides agree with TRBD1. V was clipped by 5 bases and J by 7 bases; unmatched bases: 9. This CDR3 is 15 amino acids long. Germline V gives CDR1 LNHDA, CDR2 SQIVND (reference sequence).

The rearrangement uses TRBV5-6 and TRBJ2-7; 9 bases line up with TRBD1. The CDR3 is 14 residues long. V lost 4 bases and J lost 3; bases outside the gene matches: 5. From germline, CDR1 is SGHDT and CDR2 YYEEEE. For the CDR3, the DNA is TGTGCCAGCAGCGCCGGGACAGGGTACTACGAGCAGTACTTC. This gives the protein CASSAGTGYYEQYF.

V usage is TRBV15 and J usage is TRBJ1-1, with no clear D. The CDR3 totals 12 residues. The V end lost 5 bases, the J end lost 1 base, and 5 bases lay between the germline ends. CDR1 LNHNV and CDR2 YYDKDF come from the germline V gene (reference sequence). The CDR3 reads CATSFRNTEAFF. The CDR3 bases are TGTGCCACCAGCTTCCGGAACACTGAAGCTTTCTTT.

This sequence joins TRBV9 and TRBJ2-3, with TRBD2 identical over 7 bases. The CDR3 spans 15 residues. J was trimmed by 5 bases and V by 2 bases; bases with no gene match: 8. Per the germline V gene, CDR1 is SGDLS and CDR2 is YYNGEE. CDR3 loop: CASSVSAGKGDTQYF. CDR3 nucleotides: TGTGCCAGCAGCGTCTCAGCGGGGAAAGGAGATACGCAGTATTTT.

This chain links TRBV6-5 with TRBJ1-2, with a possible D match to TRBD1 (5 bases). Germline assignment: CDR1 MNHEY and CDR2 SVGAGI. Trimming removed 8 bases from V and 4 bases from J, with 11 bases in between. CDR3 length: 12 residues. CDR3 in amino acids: CASRDYGYGYTF. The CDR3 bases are TGTGCCAGCCGGGACTACGGCTATGGCTACACCTTC.

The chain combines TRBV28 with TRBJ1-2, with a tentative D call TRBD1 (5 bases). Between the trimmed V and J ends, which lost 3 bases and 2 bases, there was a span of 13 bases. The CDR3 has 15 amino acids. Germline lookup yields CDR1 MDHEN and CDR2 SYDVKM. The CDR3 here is CASSLAGQRNYGYTF. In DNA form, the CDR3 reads TGTGCCAGCAGTTTGGCAGGGCAGAGAAACTATGGCTACACCTTC.

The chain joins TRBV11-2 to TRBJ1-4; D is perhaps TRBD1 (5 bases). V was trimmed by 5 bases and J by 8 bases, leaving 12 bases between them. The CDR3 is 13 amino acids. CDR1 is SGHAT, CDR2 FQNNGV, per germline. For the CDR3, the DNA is TGTGCCAGCAGCCCAGGACACCTCGAAAAACTGTTTTTT. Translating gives CASSPGHLEKLFF.

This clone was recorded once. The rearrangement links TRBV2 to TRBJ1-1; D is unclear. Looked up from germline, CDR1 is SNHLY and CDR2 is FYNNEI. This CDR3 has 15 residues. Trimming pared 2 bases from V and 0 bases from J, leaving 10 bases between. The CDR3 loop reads CASSEQVTMNTEAFF. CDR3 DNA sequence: TGTGCCAGCAGTGAACAAGTCACAATGAACACTGAAGCTTTCTTT.

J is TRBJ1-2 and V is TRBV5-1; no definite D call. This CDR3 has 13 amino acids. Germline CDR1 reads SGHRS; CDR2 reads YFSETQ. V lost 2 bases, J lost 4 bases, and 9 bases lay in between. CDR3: CASSFDTFYGYTF. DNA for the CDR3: TGCGCCAGCAGCTTCGACACTTTCTATGGCTACACCTTC.

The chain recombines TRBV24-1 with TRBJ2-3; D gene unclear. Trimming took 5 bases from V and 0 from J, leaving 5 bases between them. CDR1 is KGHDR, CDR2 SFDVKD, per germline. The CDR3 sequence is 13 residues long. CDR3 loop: CATSAGSTDTQYF. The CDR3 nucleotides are TGTGCCACCAGTGCCGGGAGCACAGATACGCAGTATTTT.

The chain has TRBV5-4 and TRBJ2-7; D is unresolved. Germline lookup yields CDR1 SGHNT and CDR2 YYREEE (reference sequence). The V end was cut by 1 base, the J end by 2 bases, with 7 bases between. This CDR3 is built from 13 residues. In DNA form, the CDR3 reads TGTGCCAGCAGCTTGTCGTCCGCCTACGAGCAGTACTTC. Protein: CASSLSSAYEQYF.

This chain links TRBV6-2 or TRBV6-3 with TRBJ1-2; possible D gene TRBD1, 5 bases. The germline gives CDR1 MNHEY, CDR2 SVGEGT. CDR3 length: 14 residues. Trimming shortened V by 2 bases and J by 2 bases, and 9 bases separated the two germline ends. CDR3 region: CASSYGNRNYGYTF. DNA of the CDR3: TGTGCCAGCAGTTACGGCAACAGGAACTATGGCTACACCTTC.

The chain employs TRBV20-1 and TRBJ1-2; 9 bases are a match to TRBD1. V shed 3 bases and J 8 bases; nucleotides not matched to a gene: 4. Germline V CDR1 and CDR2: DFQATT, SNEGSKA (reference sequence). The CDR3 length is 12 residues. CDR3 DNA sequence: TGCAGTGCTAGTGACAGGGGGAGAGGCTACACCTTC. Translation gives CSASDRGRGYTF.

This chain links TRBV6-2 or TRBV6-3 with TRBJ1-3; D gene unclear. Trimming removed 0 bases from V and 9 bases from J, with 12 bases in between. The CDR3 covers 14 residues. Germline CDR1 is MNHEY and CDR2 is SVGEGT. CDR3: CASSYSPISSTIYF. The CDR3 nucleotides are TGTGCCAGCAGTTACTCGCCAATATCGAGCACCATATATTTT.

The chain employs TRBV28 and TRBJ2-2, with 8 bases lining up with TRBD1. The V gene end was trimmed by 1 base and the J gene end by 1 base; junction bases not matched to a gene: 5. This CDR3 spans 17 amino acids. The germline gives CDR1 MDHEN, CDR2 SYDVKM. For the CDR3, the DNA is TGTGCCAGCAGTTTATTCCCGGGACAGGAGAACACCGGGGAGCTGTTTTTT. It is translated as CASSLFPGQENTGELFF.

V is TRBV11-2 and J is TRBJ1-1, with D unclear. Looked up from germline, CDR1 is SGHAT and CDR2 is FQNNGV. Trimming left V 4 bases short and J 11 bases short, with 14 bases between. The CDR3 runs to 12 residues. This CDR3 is CASSSLNLAAFF. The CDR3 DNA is TGTGCCAGCAGCTCTCTCAATTTAGCGGCTTTCTTT.

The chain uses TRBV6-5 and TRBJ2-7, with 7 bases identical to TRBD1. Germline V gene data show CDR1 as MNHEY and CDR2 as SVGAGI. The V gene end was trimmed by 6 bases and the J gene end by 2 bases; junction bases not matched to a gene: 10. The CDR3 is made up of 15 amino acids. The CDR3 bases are TGTGCCAGCAGGTTCTCCGGGACAGCTGCCTACGAGCAGTACTTC. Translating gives CASRFSGTAAYEQYF.

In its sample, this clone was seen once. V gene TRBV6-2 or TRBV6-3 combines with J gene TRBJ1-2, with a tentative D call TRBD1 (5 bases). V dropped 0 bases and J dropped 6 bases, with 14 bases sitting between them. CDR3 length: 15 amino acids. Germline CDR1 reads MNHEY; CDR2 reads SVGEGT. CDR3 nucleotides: TGTGCCAGCAGTTACTCGATCATCCGACAGAATGGCTACACCTTC. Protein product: CASSYSIIRQNGYTF.

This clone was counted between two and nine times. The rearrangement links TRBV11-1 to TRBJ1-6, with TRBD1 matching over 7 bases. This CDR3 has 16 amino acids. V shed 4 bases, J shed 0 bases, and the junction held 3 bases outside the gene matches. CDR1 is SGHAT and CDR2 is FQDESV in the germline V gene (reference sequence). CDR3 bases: TGTGCCAGCAGCTCCAGACAGGGCTCCTATAATTCACCCCTCCACTTT. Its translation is CASSSRQGSYNSPLHF.